The present T cell receptor (beta chain) was sequenced within a study of blood T cell repertoires in COVID-19. Study context: Samples of COVID-19 (acute and convalescent) were obtained from the United States, Italy and Spain.

Participants were aged roughly 18 to 90 years, lived in under 30 US areas, and enrolled virtually. In germline, CDR1 is ENHRY, CDR2 SYGVKD. V was clipped by 2 bases and J by 5 bases, with 19 bases between them. The CDR3 totals 16 residues. In the authors' workflow: Nucleated cell counts were estimated from reference gene primer amplification. The data were produced by immunoSEQ multiplex PCR, yet TCRdb's version contains in-frame clones alone and is incomplete. D and trimming were read from the DNA, whereas the V and J calls and clone size are those reported in that table. Of about 220,000 clones listed, approximately 90% were seen once; the top ten hold around 3.2%.

Specimen: PBMCs or T cells enriched from blood (not recorded which). This clonotype was sampled from a woman younger than 30 in a cohort exposed to, infected with or recovered from COVID-19 (not recorded which). The chain is built from TRBV10-3 and TRBJ2-7; maybe TRBD1 (7 bases). The CDR3 DNA follows: TGTGCCATCAGTGAGGGGGGACAGTCGAGGACTAACGAGCAGTACTTC. Its protein product is CAISEGGQSRTNEQYF.